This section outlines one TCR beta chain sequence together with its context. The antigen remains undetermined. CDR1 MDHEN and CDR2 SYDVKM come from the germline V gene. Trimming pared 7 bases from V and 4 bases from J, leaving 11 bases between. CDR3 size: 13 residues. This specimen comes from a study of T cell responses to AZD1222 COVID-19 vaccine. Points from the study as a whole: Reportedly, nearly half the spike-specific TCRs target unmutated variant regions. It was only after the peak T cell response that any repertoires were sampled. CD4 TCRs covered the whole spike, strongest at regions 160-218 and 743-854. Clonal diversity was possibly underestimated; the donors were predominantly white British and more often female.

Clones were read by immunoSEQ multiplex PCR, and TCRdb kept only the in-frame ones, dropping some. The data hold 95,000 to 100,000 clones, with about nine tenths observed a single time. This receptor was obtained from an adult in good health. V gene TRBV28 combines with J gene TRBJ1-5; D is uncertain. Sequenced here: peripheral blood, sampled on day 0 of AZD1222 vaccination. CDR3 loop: CASTLDGNQPQHF. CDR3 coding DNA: TGTGCCAGCACCTTGGACGGGAATCAGCCCCAGCATTTT.